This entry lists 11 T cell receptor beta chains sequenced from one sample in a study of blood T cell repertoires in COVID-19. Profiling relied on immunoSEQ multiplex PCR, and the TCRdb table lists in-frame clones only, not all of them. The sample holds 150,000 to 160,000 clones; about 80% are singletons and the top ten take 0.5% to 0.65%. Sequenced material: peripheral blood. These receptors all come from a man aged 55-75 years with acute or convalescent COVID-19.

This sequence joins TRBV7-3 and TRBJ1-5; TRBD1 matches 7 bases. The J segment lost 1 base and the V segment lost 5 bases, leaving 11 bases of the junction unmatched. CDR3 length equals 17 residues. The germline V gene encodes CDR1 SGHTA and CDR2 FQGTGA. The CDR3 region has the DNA TGTGCCAGCAGCACCGCACAGGGGCGCGAGAGCAATCAGCCCCAGCATTTT. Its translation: CASSTAQGRESNQPQHF.

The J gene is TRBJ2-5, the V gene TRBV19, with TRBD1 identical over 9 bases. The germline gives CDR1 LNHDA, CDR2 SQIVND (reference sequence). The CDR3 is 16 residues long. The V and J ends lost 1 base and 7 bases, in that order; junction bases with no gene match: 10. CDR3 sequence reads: CASSIGGQGGRRTQYF. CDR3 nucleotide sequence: TGTGCCAGTAGTATAGGGGGACAGGGAGGACGCAGGACCCAGTACTTC.

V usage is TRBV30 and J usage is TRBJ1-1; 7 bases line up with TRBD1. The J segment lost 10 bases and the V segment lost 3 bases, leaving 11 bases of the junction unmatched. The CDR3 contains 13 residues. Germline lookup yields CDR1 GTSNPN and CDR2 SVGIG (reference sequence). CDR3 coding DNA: TGTGCCTGGAGAGGACAGGCGGTTGAGTCAGCTTTCTTT. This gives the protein CAWRGQAVESAFF. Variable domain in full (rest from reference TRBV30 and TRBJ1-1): SQTIHQWPATLVQPVGSPLSLECTVEGTSNPNLYWYRQAAGRGLQLLFYSVGIGQISSEVPQNLSASRPQDRQFILSSKKLLLSDSGFYLCAWRGQAVESAFFGQGTRLTVV.

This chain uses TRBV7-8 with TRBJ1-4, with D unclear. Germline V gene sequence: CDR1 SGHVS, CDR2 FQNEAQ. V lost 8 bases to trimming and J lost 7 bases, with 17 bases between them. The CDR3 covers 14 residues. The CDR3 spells CASSRALLREKLFF. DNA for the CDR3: TGTGCCAGCTCCCGAGCGTTACTTCGTGAAAAACTGTTTTTT. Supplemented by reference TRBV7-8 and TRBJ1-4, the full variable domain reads GAGVSQSPRYKVAKRGQDVALRCDPISGHVSLFWYQQALGQGPEFLTYFQNEAQLDKSGLPSDRFFAERPEGSVSTLKIQRTQQEDSAVYLCASSRALLREKLFFGSGTQLSVL.

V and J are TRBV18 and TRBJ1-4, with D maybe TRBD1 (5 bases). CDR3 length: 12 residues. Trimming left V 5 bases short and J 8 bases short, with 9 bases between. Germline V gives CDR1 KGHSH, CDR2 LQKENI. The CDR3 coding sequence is TGTGCCAGCTCAGGAGGGGAGGAAAAACTGTTTTTT. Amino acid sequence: CASSGGEEKLFF.

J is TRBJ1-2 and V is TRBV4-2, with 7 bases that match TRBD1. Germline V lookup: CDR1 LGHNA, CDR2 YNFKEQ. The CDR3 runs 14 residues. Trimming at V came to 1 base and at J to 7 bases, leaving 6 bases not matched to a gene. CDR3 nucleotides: TGTGCCAGCAGCCAAGCCGGGACAGAGTCTGGCTACACCTTC. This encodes CASSQAGTESGYTF.

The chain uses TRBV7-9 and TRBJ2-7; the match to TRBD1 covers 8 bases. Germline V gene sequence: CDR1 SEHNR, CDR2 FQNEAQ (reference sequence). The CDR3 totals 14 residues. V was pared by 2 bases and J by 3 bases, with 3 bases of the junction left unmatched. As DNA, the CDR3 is TGTGCCAGCAGCTTACCAGGGGGCCGCTACGAGCAGTACTTC. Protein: CASSLPGGRYEQYF. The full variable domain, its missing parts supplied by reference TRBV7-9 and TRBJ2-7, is DTGVSQNPRHKITKRGQNVTFRCDPISEHNRLYWYRQTLGQGPEFLTYFQNEAQLEKSRLLSDRFSAERPKGSFSTLEIQRTEQGDSAMYLCASSLPGGRYEQYFGPGTRLTVT.

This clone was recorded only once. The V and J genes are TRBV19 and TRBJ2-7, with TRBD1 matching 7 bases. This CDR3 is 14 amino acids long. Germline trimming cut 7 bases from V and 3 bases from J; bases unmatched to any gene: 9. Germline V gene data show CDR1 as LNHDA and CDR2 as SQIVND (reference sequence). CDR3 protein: CASTKAGGSYEQYF. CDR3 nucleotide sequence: TGTGCCAGTACCAAAGCAGGGGGTAGCTACGAGCAGTACTTC.

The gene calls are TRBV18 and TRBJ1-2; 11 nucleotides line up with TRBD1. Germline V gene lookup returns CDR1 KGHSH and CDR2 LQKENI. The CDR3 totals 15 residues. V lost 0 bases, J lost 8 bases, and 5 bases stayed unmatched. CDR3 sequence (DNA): TGTGCCAGCTCACCACCGGGACAGGGGGTACGAGGCTACACCTTC. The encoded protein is CASSPPGQGVRGYTF.

This chain's CDR3 is CASSLAGTGTYGYTF. The CDR3 DNA reads as TGTGCCAGCAGTTTGGCCGGGACAGGGACTTATGGCTACACCTTC. The chain employs TRBV28 and TRBJ1-2, with 9 bases identical to TRBD1. Germline V gives CDR1 MDHEN, CDR2 SYDVKM. V trimming: 3 bases; J trimming: 5 bases; junction bases outside the gene matches: 7. The CDR3 totals 15 residues.

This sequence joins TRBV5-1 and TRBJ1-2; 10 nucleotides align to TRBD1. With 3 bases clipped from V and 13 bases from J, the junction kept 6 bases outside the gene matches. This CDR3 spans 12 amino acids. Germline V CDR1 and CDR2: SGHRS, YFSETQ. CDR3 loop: CASSWDRGSSTF. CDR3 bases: TGCGCCAGCAGCTGGGACAGGGGATCCTCCACCTTC.